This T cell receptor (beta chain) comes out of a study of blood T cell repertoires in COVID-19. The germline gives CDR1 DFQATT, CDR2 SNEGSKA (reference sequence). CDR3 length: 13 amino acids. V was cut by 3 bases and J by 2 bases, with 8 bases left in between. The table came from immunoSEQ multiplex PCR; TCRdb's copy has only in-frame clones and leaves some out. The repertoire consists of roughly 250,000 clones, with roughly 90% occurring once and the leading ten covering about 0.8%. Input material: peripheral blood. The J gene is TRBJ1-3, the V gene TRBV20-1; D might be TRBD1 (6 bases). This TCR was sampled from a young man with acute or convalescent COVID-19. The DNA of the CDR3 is TGCAGTGCTAGTCAGGGGACTGGAAACACCATATATTTT. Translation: CSASQGTGNTIYF.